This T cell receptor (beta chain) was recovered during a study of chemoradiotherapy in HPV16-positive cancers. Repeated repertoire sampling spanned the course of chemoradiotherapy. Regarding the study as a whole: Candidate HPV-specific clones and E7-related TCR motifs grew in tumor during treatment. For HPV16-positive patients, expanding HPV-responsive T cells associated with longer recurrence-free survival. Only a couple of HPV16-positive patients supplied the functional HPV-specificity definition.

Of note for this clone: What it binds is unknown.

Germline values: CDR1 LNHDA, CDR2 SQIVND (reference sequence). The CDR3 has 13 residues. V shed 11 bases and J 8 bases; nucleotides not matched to a gene: 11. Sequencing was performed with immunoSEQ multiplex PCR; in TCRdb, only in-frame clones are kept and a portion is missing. The sample lists fewer than 20,000 clones, approximately 88% seen once, with more than 3% in the top ten. This clonotype was obtained from a human donor with HPV-associated anogenital cancer. This chain uses TRBV19 with TRBJ1-3, with TRBD1 matching 8 bases. Sequences were derived from blood, sampled from a patient who underwent chemoradiotherapy. In DNA, the CDR3 is TGTGCCGGAGAGACAGGGGTACGGGACACCATATATTTT. Protein: CAGETGVRDTIYF.